A single sample gave rise to the 32 T cell receptor beta chains below, sequenced in a study of blood T cell repertoires in COVID-19. The protocol was immunoSEQ multiplex PCR, while the TCRdb copy is restricted to in-frame clones and leaves out a portion. The repertoire holds over 250,000 clones, about 91% seen once, with around 13% in the top ten. The sample comprised peripheral blood. The receptors come from a woman between 55 and 75 years old with acute or convalescent COVID-19.

The sample holds one count of this clone. Other DNA sequences from this sample encode an identical CDR3 as well. V and J are TRBV12-3 or TRBV12-4 and TRBJ2-1, with D possibly TRBD2 on 6 matching bases. This CDR3 is built from 12 residues. The germline V and J ends were trimmed by 3 bases and 7 bases, with 7 bases remaining between them. This chain's CDR3 is CASSLGGNEQFF. DNA for the CDR3: TGTGCCAGCAGTTTGGGGGGAAATGAGCAGTTCTTC.

This chain joins TRBV28 and TRBJ2-7; D is possibly TRBD2 (7 bases). Germline V CDR1 and CDR2: MDHEN, SYDVKM. The CDR3 is 15 amino acids. Trimming stripped 6 bases from V and 4 bases from J, with 19 bases between. Written as DNA, the CDR3 is TGTGCCAGCAGCCCCCGGGGGGCCCTTGAGTACGAGCAGTACTTC. Its protein is CASSPRGALEYEQYF.

The chain recombines TRBV24-1 with TRBJ1-2, with 8 bases lining up with TRBD1. CDR1 is KGHDR and CDR2 is SFDVKD in the germline V gene. The CDR3 sequence is 15 residues long. Germline trimming cut 3 bases from V and 2 bases from J; bases unmatched to any gene: 4. The CDR3 here is CATSDLPGGNYGYTF. The CDR3 nucleotides are TGTGCCACCAGTGATCTTCCAGGGGGCAACTATGGCTACACCTTC.

V and J are TRBV6-2 or TRBV6-3 and TRBJ2-1, with D tentatively TRBD2 (5 bases). V was shortened by 2 bases and J by 6 bases, with 11 bases between the two germline ends. Germline V gene lookup returns CDR1 MNHEY and CDR2 SVGEGT. This CDR3 region has 14 residues. CDR3 DNA sequence: TGTGCCAGCAGTTACGGGCTAGCAGTCAATGAGCAGTTCTTC. This sequence encodes CASSYGLAVNEQFF.

The chain joins TRBV7-3 to TRBJ2-7; perhaps TRBD1 as D (6 bases). CDR3 length: 13 residues. The germline CDR1 and CDR2 sequences are SGHTA and FQGTGA. V was clipped by 5 bases and J by 6 bases, with 14 bases between them. This CDR3 is CASSPTGTGEQYF. As DNA, the CDR3 is TGTGCCAGCAGCCCTACAGGGACCGGCGAGCAGTACTTC.

The chain has TRBV5-1 and TRBJ2-2, with 9 bases fitting TRBD2. The CDR3 length is 16 residues. Germline V gives CDR1 SGHRS, CDR2 YFSETQ. With 1 base clipped from V and 7 bases from J, the junction kept 8 bases outside the gene matches. This CDR3 reads CASSLNLAGKDGELFF. The CDR3 bases are TGCGCCAGCAGCTTGAATCTAGCGGGAAAGGACGGGGAGCTGTTTTTT.

This clone occurred once. Other nucleotide sequences from this sample produce the same CDR3. This chain links TRBV12-3 or TRBV12-4 with TRBJ1-1; D ambiguous. V lost 1 base to trimming and J lost 6 bases, with 6 bases between them. The CDR3 extends over 12 amino acids. In DNA, the CDR3 is TGTGCCAGCAGTTTAGGGGGAGCTGAAGCTTTCTTT. Residues: CASSLGGAEAFF.

The chain is built from TRBV7-8 and TRBJ2-7; unclear D gene. The V and J ends lost 5 bases and 0 bases respectively, with 11 bases between them. Germline V CDR1 and CDR2: SGHVS, FQNEAQ. This CDR3 is built from 14 residues. CDR3 loop: CASSPHWSSYEQYF. CDR3 in DNA: TGTGCCAGCAGCCCCCATTGGAGCTCCTACGAGCAGTACTTC.

This rearrangement joins TRBV7-2 to TRBJ2-1; 8 nucleotides line up with TRBD2. Germline trimming cut 2 bases from V and 6 bases from J; bases unmatched to any gene: 9. The CDR3 has 16 amino acids. Germline V gives CDR1 SGHTA, CDR2 FQGNSA. In DNA, the CDR3 is TGTGCCAGCAGCTTAAACGGGCTAGCGGGTCTCAATGAGCAGTTCTTC. It is translated as CASSLNGLAGLNEQFF. Combining the CDR3 with reference TRBV7-2 and TRBJ2-1 gives the whole variable domain GAGVSQSPSNKVTEKGKDVELRCDPISGHTALYWYRQSLGQGLEFLIYFQGNSAPDKSGLPSDRFSAERTGGSVSTLTIQRTQQEDSAVYLCASSLNGLAGLNEQFFGPGTRLTVL.

The V gene is TRBV9, the J gene TRBJ2-6; a possible D gene is TRBD2 (5 bases). The germline V and J ends were trimmed by 1 base and 2 bases, with 10 bases remaining between them. In germline, CDR1 is SGDLS, CDR2 YYNGEE. CDR3 length equals 16 residues. The CDR3 nucleotides read TGTGCCAGCAGCGTACGGGGAGTGGCTGGGGCCAACGTCCTGACTTTC. Amino acids: CASSVRGVAGANVLTF.

The genes are TRBV9 and TRBJ1-2; maybe TRBD1 (6 bases). The CDR3 covers 14 residues. V was cut by 4 bases and J by 4 bases, with 14 bases left in between. Germline CDR1 and CDR2: SGDLS and YYNGEE. The CDR3 bases are TGTGCCAGCAGCCCTTACAGGGAGGGCTATGGCTACACCTTC. Translation gives CASSPYREGYGYTF.

This clone was seen more than once but under ten times. The chain links TRBV5-1 to TRBJ1-1, with a tentative D call TRBD1 (6 bases). This CDR3 has 18 residues. Germline CDR1 is SGHRS and CDR2 is YFSETQ. V gave up 0 bases and J gave up 0 bases, with 18 bases separating them. CDR3 protein: CASSLDYRDDIMNTEAFF. The CDR3 DNA sequence: TGCGCCAGCAGCTTGGATTACAGGGACGATATAATGAACACTGAAGCTTTCTTT.

This clone appeared a single time. This chain connects TRBV7-8 to TRBJ1-4, with TRBD1 identical over 10 bases. The CDR3 consists of 15 residues. J gave up 7 bases and V 4 bases, and 6 bases lay outside the gene matches. CDR1 is SGHVS and CDR2 is FQNEAQ in the germline V gene. The CDR3 here is CASSSGRDRGEKLFF. CDR3 DNA: TGTGCCAGCAGCTCAGGCCGGGACAGGGGTGAAAAACTGTTTTTT.

The gene calls are TRBV19 and TRBJ2-7; possible D gene TRBD2, 6 bases. The CDR3 extends over 14 amino acids. Trimming removed 8 bases from V and 2 bases from J, with 16 bases in between. Germline assignment: CDR1 LNHDA and CDR2 SQIVND (reference sequence). CDR3 nucleotide sequence: TGTGCCAGTGGCCCGCGACTAGGGGCCTACGAGCAGTACTTC. Encoded protein: CASGPRLGAYEQYF.

The chain is built from TRBV11-2 and TRBJ2-1; D is undetermined. This CDR3 is 11 amino acids long. V was pared by 5 bases and J by 8 bases, with 7 bases between. Germline V gives CDR1 SGHAT, CDR2 FQNNGV. The CDR3 spells CASSRSDEQFF. In DNA, the CDR3 is TGTGCCAGCAGCCGGTCGGATGAGCAGTTCTTC.

This clone was observed a single time. The gene calls are TRBV28 and TRBJ1-2; 7 bases are a match to TRBD1. Germline loops: CDR1 MDHEN, CDR2 SYDVKM. The CDR3 has 13 residues. Trimming at V came to 8 bases and at J to 0 bases, leaving 3 bases not matched to a gene. The CDR3 reads CASHDRANYGYTF. The CDR3 region has the DNA TGTGCCAGCCACGACAGGGCTAACTATGGCTACACCTTC.

The chain links TRBV7-2 to TRBJ1-1; D is possibly TRBD1 (6 bases). Deletions cut 5 bases from V and 10 bases from J, with 17 bases between. Germline V gene lookup returns CDR1 SGHTA and CDR2 FQGNSA. The CDR3 has 13 residues. The CDR3 spells CASSGIPGVVAFF. In DNA, the CDR3 is TGTGCCAGCAGCGGTATCCCAGGGGTGGTAGCTTTCTTT.

The gene calls are TRBV10-3 and TRBJ2-5; 10 positions agree with TRBD2. CDR3 length equals 15 residues. V gave up 0 bases and J gave up 4 bases; unmatched junction bases: 2. Per germline, CDR1 ENHRY and CDR2 SYGVKD. CDR3: CAISESLAGRETQYF. The CDR3 DNA sequence: TGTGCCATCAGTGAGTCACTAGCGGGACGAGAGACCCAGTACTTC.

The chain uses TRBV6-2 or TRBV6-3 and TRBJ1-1; perhaps TRBD1 as D (6 bases). The CDR3 contains 14 residues. Trimming removed 6 bases at V and 0 bases at J, with 11 bases between. CDR1 is MNHEY, CDR2 SVGEGT, per germline. The DNA for the CDR3 is TGTGCCAGCAGCCACAGGGCCTTGAACACTGAAGCTTTCTTT. This encodes CASSHRALNTEAFF.

This clone was detected a few times. Different DNA sequences within this sample yield the same CDR3. The chain links TRBV27 to TRBJ1-2, with D possibly matching TRBD1 (6 bases). There are 14 residues in the CDR3. With 2 bases removed from V and 2 bases from J, the gap between germline ends came to 9 bases. Germline CDR1 reads MNHEY; CDR2 reads SMNVEV (reference sequence). The CDR3 DNA follows: TGTGCCAGCAGTTTAAGAGGACAGAACTATGGCTACACCTTC. Amino acids: CASSLRGQNYGYTF.

V gene TRBV5-1 combines with J gene TRBJ2-2; D possibly corresponds to TRBD1 (6 bases). Germline V gene lookup returns CDR1 SGHRS and CDR2 YFSETQ. This CDR3 region has 15 residues. The V end lost 2 bases, the J end lost 4 bases, and 12 bases lay between the germline ends. Here the CDR3 DNA reads TGCGCCAGCAGCTTTTCTCAGGGGAGCACCGGGGAGCTGTTTTTT. Translated, it gives CASSFSQGSTGELFF.

This clone appeared a single time. The rearrangement uses TRBV11-2 and TRBJ2-5; D is ambiguous. This CDR3 comprises 14 residues. V shed 5 bases and J shed 2 bases, with 12 bases lying between them. CDR1 and CDR2 from the germline V gene are SGHAT and FQNNGV. DNA of the CDR3: TGTGCCAGCAGCCTTACTATGGTACAAGAGACCCAGTACTTC. This sequence encodes CASSLTMVQETQYF. Variable domain in full (rest from reference TRBV11-2 and TRBJ2-5): EAGVAQSPRYKIIEKRQSVAFWCNPISGHATLYWYQQILGQGPKLLIQFQNNGVVDDSQLPKDRFSAERLKGVDSTLKIQPAKLEDSAVYLCASSLTMVQETQYFGPGTRLLVL.

The CDR3 protein is CASSLGGHEKRGYTF. The DNA for the CDR3 is TGTGCCAGCAGTTTAGGGGGACACGAAAAACGGGGCTACACCTTC. This chain links TRBV27 with TRBJ1-2, with a tentative D call TRBD1 (6 bases). CDR1 is MNHEY, CDR2 SMNVEV, per germline (reference sequence). This CDR3 is built from 15 residues. V was trimmed by 2 bases and J by 8 bases, leaving 18 bases between them.

The V and J genes are TRBV28 and TRBJ2-7; TRBD1 matches 11 bases. Germline loops: CDR1 MDHEN, CDR2 SYDVKM. The CDR3 is 17 amino acids. V lost 6 bases and J lost 2; bases outside the gene matches: 12. The CDR3 here is CASRARLPGQGAYEQYF. The CDR3 DNA reads TGTGCCAGCAGGGCCCGATTACCGGGACAGGGGGCCTACGAGCAGTACTTC.

This chain joins TRBV5-1 and TRBJ1-2; weak D call: TRBD1 (5 bases). Trimming removed 0 bases from V and 4 bases from J, with 13 bases in between. There are 15 residues in the CDR3. CDR1 and CDR2 (germline): SGHRS, YFSETQ. CDR3 amino acids: CASSLATGGAYGYTF. CDR3 nucleotides: TGCGCCAGCAGCTTGGCTACAGGAGGGGCCTATGGCTACACCTTC. The complete variable domain, with remaining parts taken from reference TRBV5-1 and TRBJ1-2, reads KAGVTQTPRYLIKTRGQQVTLSCSPISGHRSVSWYQQTPGQGLQFLFEYFSETQRNKGNFPGRFSGRQFSNSRSEMNVSTLELGDSALYLCASSLATGGAYGYTFGSGTRLTVV.

The chain uses TRBV6-2 or TRBV6-3 and TRBJ1-5; D perhaps matches TRBD1 (6 bases). The V end was cut by 2 bases, the J end by 4 bases, with 12 bases between. The length of the CDR3 is 15 residues. Per germline, CDR1 MNHEY and CDR2 SVGEGT. DNA for the CDR3: TGTGCCAGCAGTTACCTAGACAGGCTGAATCAGCCCCAGCATTTT. Translated, it gives CASSYLDRLNQPQHF.

The chain is built from TRBV4-2 and TRBJ1-6; D perhaps matches TRBD1 (6 bases). The V end lost 2 bases, the J end lost 5 bases, and 13 bases lay between the germline ends. This CDR3 contains 16 residues. Germline V gene lookup returns CDR1 LGHNA and CDR2 YNFKEQ. The DNA of the CDR3 is TGTGCCAGCAGCCAATCCACCGGGACAAATAATTCACCCCTCCACTTT. Amino acids: CASSQSTGTNNSPLHF.

The gene calls are TRBV6-1 and TRBJ2-7; tentatively, D is TRBD2 (6 bases). The V and J ends lost 7 bases and 4 bases respectively, with 20 bases between them. The CDR3 consists of 15 residues. CDR1 is MNHNS and CDR2 is SASEGT in the germline V gene. Here the CDR3 DNA reads TGTGCCAGCACCTCAATGGCTAGCGAACTATACGAGCAGTACTTC. This gives the protein CASTSMASELYEQYF.

This clone was seen a single time. This sequence joins TRBV7-9 and TRBJ2-1, with TRBD2 identical over 9 bases. This CDR3 region has 16 residues. The V gene end was trimmed by 2 bases and the J gene end by 6 bases; junction bases not matched to a gene: 8. Germline-derived CDR1 and CDR2 are SEHNR and FQNEAQ (reference sequence). DNA for the CDR3: TGTGCCAGCAGCTTATTGCGGGGGGGGCTGTCCAATGAGCAGTTCTTC. Translated, it gives CASSLLRGGLSNEQFF.

The genes are TRBV7-2 and TRBJ1-5; 8 nucleotides agree with TRBD1. J lost 5 bases, V lost 5 bases, and 11 bases had no gene match. The CDR3 is 16 residues long. The germline CDR1 and CDR2 sequences are SGHTA and FQGNSA. CDR3 protein: CASSPTGAVEYQPQHF. In DNA form, the CDR3 reads TGTGCCAGCAGCCCGACAGGGGCCGTAGAGTATCAGCCCCAGCATTTT. Together with reference TRBV7-2 and TRBJ1-5, the CDR3 gives the full variable domain: GAGVSQSPSNKVTEKGKDVELRCDPISGHTALYWYRQSLGQGLEFLIYFQGNSAPDKSGLPSDRFSAERTGGSVSTLTIQRTQQEDSAVYLCASSPTGAVEYQPQHFGDGTRLSIL.

A remark on this clone: The identical CDR3 is also encoded by other nucleotide sequences in the sample. The rearrangement uses TRBV28 and TRBJ1-6; unclear D gene. The CDR3 covers 14 residues. V shed 6 bases and J shed 8 bases, with 14 bases lying between them. The V gene's germline CDR1 is MDHEN and CDR2 SYDVKM. The CDR3 loop reads CASSLQSSYSPLHF. The CDR3 DNA reads TGTGCCAGCAGCCTCCAGTCCTCCTATTCACCCCTCCACTTT.

The chain combines TRBV6-6 with TRBJ2-7; 8 bases fit TRBD2. The CDR3 has 16 residues. In germline, CDR1 is MNHNY, CDR2 SVGAGI (reference sequence). V gave up 2 bases and J gave up 3 bases; unmatched junction bases: 9. The chain's CDR3 is CASSYEEAGVSYEQYF. In DNA, the CDR3 is TGTGCCAGCAGTTACGAGGAAGCGGGGGTTAGCTACGAGCAGTACTTC.